This paragraph covers one T cell receptor beta chain sequence. Assay: immunoSEQ multiplex PCR; the TCRdb copy retains only in-frame clones and omits some. The sample holds about 480,000 clones, around nine tenths seen once. These data come from a study of Ad26.COV2.S vaccination and SARS-CoV-2 variants. Study background: Participant was drawn from the COV1001 Ad26.COV2.S trial arm.

Between the trimmed V and J ends, which lost 6 bases and 6 bases, there was a span of 9 bases. This CDR3 spans 12 amino acids. Treatment reported: some 19 received Ad26.COV2.S at low or high dose, single or two shots; 5 received placebo; per-sample allocation not given. Following the first vaccine or placebo injection, samples were taken on day 63. The sequence was obtained from a person between 18 and 60 years old who received the Ad26.COV2.S COVID-19 vaccine or a placebo. J is TRBJ2-1 and V is TRBV12-3 or TRBV12-4; the D gene could be TRBD1 or TRBD2 (5 bases each). The sequencing used peripheral blood, collected in a trial of Ad26.COV2.S vaccine versus placebo. Here the CDR3 reads CASRGPGNEQFF. The CDR3 coding sequence is TGTGCCAGCAGGGGACCTGGCAATGAGCAGTTCTTC.